The 24 T cell receptor beta chains reported below all come from one sample, sequenced in a study of T cell responses to AZD1222 COVID-19 vaccine (dated by TCRdb to about 2021). The sample's time point label is to be understood as: baseline before first vaccination. The library was prepared using the immunoSEQ multiplex PCR assay. The table was pulled from immuneACCESS by TCRdb, which kept in-frame rearrangements only. Such tables lose some clones; where checked, under half of the loss comes from unresolved V genes, and the rest has no known cause. This sample gives more than 95,000 clones in total; about 90% of them show up just once. In total, the top ten clones hold 20% of the sample. This sample comprised peripheral blood, obtained on day 0 of AZD1222 vaccination. The receptors were sampled from an adult in good health.

The J gene is TRBJ1-6, the V gene TRBV27; D is undetermined. V lost 7 bases, J lost 7 bases, and 11 bases lay in between. The CDR3 length is 13 residues. Germline V CDR1 and CDR2: MNHEY, SMNVEV (reference sequence). For the CDR3, the DNA is TGTGCCAGCAAGCCGGCCCAGAATTCACCCCTCCACTTT. Translating gives CASKPAQNSPLHF.

This chain links TRBV30 with TRBJ2-3; 8 nucleotides align to TRBD2. Trimming cost V 5 bases and J 6 bases; bases outside gene matches: 10. The germline V gene encodes CDR1 GTSNPN and CDR2 SVGIG (reference sequence). The CDR3 is made up of 14 amino acids. CDR3 amino acids: CAWDGRGDTDTQYF. In DNA form, the CDR3 reads TGTGCCTGGGATGGGCGGGGGGACACCGATACGCAGTATTTT.

The V gene is TRBV6-5, the J gene TRBJ1-6; D gene unclear. There are 12 residues in the CDR3. Germline loops: CDR1 MNHEY, CDR2 SVGAGI. V dropped 2 bases and J dropped 12 bases, with 8 bases sitting between them. In nucleotides, the CDR3 is TGTGCCAGCAGTTACGTCGTGGGACCCCTCCACTTT. Its translation: CASSYVVGPLHF.

This clone was seen a handful of times. This chain connects TRBV7-9 to TRBJ2-5, with a possible D match to TRBD1 (6 bases). The CDR3 consists of 14 residues. V lost 5 bases, J lost 0 bases, and 10 bases lay in between. Germline values: CDR1 SEHNR, CDR2 FQNEAQ (reference sequence). The chain's CDR3 is CASSHDRYQETQYF. The CDR3 nucleotides are TGTGCCAGCAGCCATGACAGGTACCAAGAGACCCAGTACTTC.

J is TRBJ1-2 and V is TRBV4-2; D unresolved. Trimming cost V 0 bases and J 3 bases, with 8 bases left between them. The CDR3 extends over 14 amino acids. Germline V gives CDR1 LGHNA, CDR2 YNFKEQ. CDR3 sequence reads: CASSQDLGDYGYTF. In DNA, the CDR3 is TGTGCCAGCAGCCAAGATCTGGGTGACTATGGCTACACCTTC.

V gene TRBV27 combines with J gene TRBJ1-1; no reliable D call. The CDR3 loop spans 13 amino acids. V was trimmed by 3 bases and J by 5 bases, leaving 10 bases between them. Germline CDR1 MNHEY, CDR2 SMNVEV (reference sequence). In DNA, the CDR3 is TGTGCCAGCAGTTTCCTGTTGGGGACTGAAGCTTTCTTT. It encodes CASSFLLGTEAFF.

This chain connects TRBV28 to TRBJ1-2, with D possibly matching TRBD1 (6 bases). The ends were cut back, 2 bases at V and 4 bases at J, with 14 bases in the middle. The CDR3 extends over 15 amino acids. Germline V gene lookup returns CDR1 MDHEN and CDR2 SYDVKM. The CDR3 protein is CASSLTLGQIYGYTF. CDR3 DNA: TGTGCCAGCAGTTTAACCCTAGGACAGATCTATGGCTACACCTTC.

This chain uses TRBV5-1 with TRBJ2-5; D remains unclear. This CDR3 region has 14 residues. The V end was cut by 0 bases, the J end by 5 bases, with 11 bases between. Germline-derived CDR1 and CDR2 are SGHRS and YFSETQ. CDR3 sequence: CASSLAVDLETQYF. CDR3 in DNA: TGCGCCAGCAGCTTGGCCGTGGATCTCGAGACCCAGTACTTC.

The chain combines TRBV12-3 or TRBV12-4 with TRBJ2-2; a weak D match, TRBD1 (6 bases). V lost 7 bases and J 8 bases, leaving 14 bases between the germline ends. This CDR3 spans 13 amino acids. The CDR3 sequence: CASIITGLGELFF. CDR3 coding DNA: TGTGCCAGCATTATAACAGGGCTAGGGGAGCTGTTTTTT.

The chain recombines TRBV5-4 with TRBJ1-6, with 10 bases lining up with TRBD1. CDR1 and CDR2 from the germline V gene are SGHNT and YYREEE (reference sequence). The CDR3 consists of 15 residues. V was clipped by 5 bases and J by 8 bases; unmatched bases: 7. The CDR3 loop reads CASSLTGGGDSPLHF. The CDR3 region has the DNA TGTGCCAGCAGTTTGACAGGGGGCGGCGATTCACCCCTCCACTTT.

The chain recombines TRBV9 with TRBJ1-6; 10 bases are shared with TRBD1. Germline CDR1 is SGDLS and CDR2 is YYNGEE. CDR3 length equals 15 residues. The J segment lost 10 bases and the V segment lost 1 base, leaving 5 bases of the junction unmatched. The CDR3 nucleotides are TGTGCCAGCAGCGTATGGGACAGGGGAGGGTCACCCCTCCACTTT. Amino acid sequence: CASSVWDRGGSPLHF.

V and J are TRBV5-4 and TRBJ1-4; D possibly corresponds to TRBD1 (5 bases). The CDR3 has 15 residues. Germline CDR1 and CDR2: SGHNT and YYREEE (reference sequence). V gave up 4 bases and J gave up 3 bases, with 13 bases separating them. For the CDR3, the DNA is TGTGCCAGCAGCCCACCAGGGTCGTCTAATGAAAAACTGTTTTTT. This translates into CASSPPGSSNEKLFF. The full variable domain, with the rest looked up from reference TRBV5-4 and TRBJ1-4, is ETGVTQSPTHLIKTRGQQVTLRCSSQSGHNTVSWYQQALGQGPQFIFQYYREEENGRGNFPPRFSGLQFPNYSSELNVNALELDDSALYLCASSPPGSSNEKLFFGSGTQLSVL.

This clone was counted a few times. Other nucleotide sequences in the sample specify the same CDR3. The chain has TRBV5-1 and TRBJ2-2; 9 bases match TRBD1. The CDR3 is 16 amino acids. Trimming took 0 bases from V and 3 from J; bases not matched to a gene: 3. Per germline, CDR1 SGHRS and CDR2 YFSETQ. The CDR3 DNA reads as TGCGCCAGCAGCTTGGGGGACAGGGAGGACACCGGGGAGCTGTTTTTT. This gives the protein CASSLGDREDTGELFF.

The gene calls are TRBV9 and TRBJ1-5; D may be TRBD1 (6 bases). The germline V and J ends were trimmed by 3 bases and 1 base, with 14 bases remaining between them. The CDR3 extends over 16 amino acids. Germline CDR1 and CDR2: SGDLS and YYNGEE. CDR3 sequence: CASSAGQHFSNQPQHF. Written as DNA, the CDR3 is TGTGCCAGCAGCGCTGGACAGCACTTCAGCAATCAGCCCCAGCATTTT.

As DNA, the CDR3 is TGTGCCAGCAGATATCAGCCCCAGCATTTT. Translation gives CASRYQPQHF. V gene TRBV21-1 combines with J gene TRBJ1-5. TRBV21-1 is noted as a pseudogene. This CDR3 is built from 10 residues.

The V gene is TRBV7-2, the J gene TRBJ2-5; 7 bases map to TRBD1. The J segment lost 5 bases and the V segment lost 4 bases, leaving 7 bases of the junction unmatched. The CDR3 consists of 14 residues. The V gene's germline CDR1 is SGHTA and CDR2 FQGNSA. CDR3 nucleotide sequence: TGTGCCAGCAGCTGGCAAGGGGGCGGGGAGACCCAGTACTTC. It codes for CASSWQGGGETQYF.

The chain joins TRBV7-8 to TRBJ2-7, with a tentative D call TRBD1 (6 bases). This CDR3 contains 15 residues. Germline CDR1 SGHVS, CDR2 FQNEAQ. Deletions cut 5 bases from V and 1 base from J, with 15 bases between. The CDR3 loop is CASSPRDTFSYEQYF. The CDR3 coding sequence is TGTGCCAGCAGCCCACGGGACACCTTTTCCTACGAGCAGTACTTC.

The V gene is TRBV20-1, the J gene TRBJ2-1; TRBD2 matches at 14 bases. The germline V gene encodes CDR1 DFQATT and CDR2 SNEGSKA (reference sequence). Unmatched junction bases numbered 7, after V lost 3 bases and J lost 0 bases. This CDR3 contains 18 residues. CDR3 region: CSASGGLAGEASYNEQFF. The CDR3 nucleotides are TGCAGTGCTAGTGGGGGACTAGCGGGAGAAGCCTCCTACAATGAGCAGTTCTTC.

The chain couples TRBV3-1 (or the pseudogene TRBV3-2) to TRBJ1-1; unclear D gene. V was cut by 0 bases and J by 0 bases, with 8 bases left in between. From germline, CDR1 is LGHDT and CDR2 YNNKEL (reference sequence). CDR3 size: 15 residues. The DNA of the CDR3 is TGTGCCAGCAGCCAAGACCCGGGGTTGAACACTGAAGCTTTCTTT. Translated: CASSQDPGLNTEAFF.

V is TRBV18 and J is TRBJ1-2; D is unclear. The germline V gene encodes CDR1 KGHSH and CDR2 LQKENI. The CDR3 has 15 residues. Trimming left V 2 bases short and J 5 bases short, with 15 bases between. The CDR3: CASSPGSEARYGYTF. CDR3 coding DNA: TGTGCCAGCTCACCAGGGTCGGAGGCTCGATATGGCTACACCTTC.

This clone has just a few counts. The chain joins TRBV29-1 to TRBJ1-1; possibly TRBD1 for D (6 bases). Trimming took 3 bases from V and 1 from J, leaving 9 bases between them. CDR3 length: 13 residues. Looked up from germline, CDR1 is SQVTM and CDR2 is ANQGSEA. The CDR3 DNA is TGCAGCGTTGATGGACAGCCGAACACTGAAGCTTTCTTT. It translates to CSVDGQPNTEAFF.

A note on this clone: An end of the junction differs from the germline gene, which may be a read error. V and J are TRBV7-7 and TRBJ1-6; D uncertain. Germline assignment: CDR1 SSHAT and CDR2 FNYEAQ (reference sequence). This CDR3 is built from 18 residues. In DNA form, the CDR3 reads TGTGCTAGCAGCCACCGGACCGCCAAGAGAAATCATAATTCACCCCTCCACTTT. Protein sequence: CASSHRTAKRNHNSPLHF.

The rearrangement joins TRBV30 to TRBJ1-2, with 9 bases aligning to TRBD1. V was pared by 0 bases and J by 6 bases, with 17 bases of the junction left unmatched. CDR3 length: 18 amino acids. Looked up from germline, CDR1 is GTSNPN and CDR2 is SVGIG (reference sequence). CDR3 region: CAWSVRATGGRFSDGYTF. The CDR3, as DNA: TGTGCCTGGAGTGTAAGGGCGACAGGGGGACGTTTTTCGGATGGCTACACCTTC.

This chain connects TRBV29-1 to TRBJ1-3, with unresolved D. Trimming shortened V by 6 bases and J by 4 bases, and 10 bases separated the two germline ends. In germline, CDR1 is SQVTM, CDR2 ANQGSEA. The CDR3 extends over 12 amino acids. CDR3 bases: TGCAGCGTAGGCAGCGTCGGAAACACCATATATTTT. Translated: CSVGSVGNTIYF. Together with reference TRBV29-1 and TRBJ1-3, the CDR3 gives the full variable domain: SAVISQKPSRDICQRGTSLTIQCQVDSQVTMMFWYRQQPGQSLTLIATANQGSEATYESGFVIDKFPISRPNLTFSTLTVSNMSPEDSSIYLCSVGSVGNTIYFGEGSWLTVV.